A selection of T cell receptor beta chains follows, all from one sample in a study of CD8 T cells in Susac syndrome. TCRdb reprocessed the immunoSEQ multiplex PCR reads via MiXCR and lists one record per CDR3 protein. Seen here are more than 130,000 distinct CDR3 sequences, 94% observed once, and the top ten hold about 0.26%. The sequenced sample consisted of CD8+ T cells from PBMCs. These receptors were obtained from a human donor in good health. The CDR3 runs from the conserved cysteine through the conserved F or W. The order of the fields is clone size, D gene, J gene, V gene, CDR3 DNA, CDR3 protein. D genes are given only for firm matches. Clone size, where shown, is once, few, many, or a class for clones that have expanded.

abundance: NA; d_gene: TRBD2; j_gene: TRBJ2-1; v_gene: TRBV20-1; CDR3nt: TGCAGTGCTAGAGATTCTCTAGCGGGAGTGGTCGATGAGCAGTTCTTC; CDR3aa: CSARDSLAGVVDEQFF
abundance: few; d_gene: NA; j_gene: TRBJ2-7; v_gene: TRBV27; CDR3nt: TGTGCCAGCAGTTTGGGCAGGGGATCCTACGAGCAGTACTTC; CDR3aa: CASSLGRGSYEQYF
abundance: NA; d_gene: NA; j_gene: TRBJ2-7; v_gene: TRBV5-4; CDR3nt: TGTGCCAGCAGCTTGACCGAAACGCACGAGCAGTACTTC; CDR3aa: CASSLTETHEQYF
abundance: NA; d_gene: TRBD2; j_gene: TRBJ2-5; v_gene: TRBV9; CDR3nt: TGTGCCAGCAGCAGAGCGGGGCAAGAGACCCAGTACTTC; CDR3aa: CASSRAGQETQYF
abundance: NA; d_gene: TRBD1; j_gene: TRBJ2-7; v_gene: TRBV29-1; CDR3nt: TGCAGCGTTGTCAACAGGGGTAACTACGAGCAGTACTTC; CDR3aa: CSVVNRGNYEQYF
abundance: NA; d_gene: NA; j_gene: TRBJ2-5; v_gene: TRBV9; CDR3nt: TGTGCCAGCAGCGCAGGGGACTCGCAAGAGACCCAGTACTTC; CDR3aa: CASSAGDSQETQYF
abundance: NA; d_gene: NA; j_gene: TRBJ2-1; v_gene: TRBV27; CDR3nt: TGTGCCAGCAGTTTACTGACGGCGAGCTCCTACAATGAGCAGTTCTTC; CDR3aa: CASSLLTASSYNEQFF
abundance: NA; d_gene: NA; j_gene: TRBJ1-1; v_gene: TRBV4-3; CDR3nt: TGCGCCAGCAGCCAAGATCCGGCAGGGAACACTGAAGCTTTCTTT; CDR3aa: CASSQDPAGNTEAFF
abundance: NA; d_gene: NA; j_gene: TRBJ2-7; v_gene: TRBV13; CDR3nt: TGTGCCAGCAGCCCACAGATCGCCTACGAGCAGTACTTC; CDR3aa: CASSPQIAYEQYF
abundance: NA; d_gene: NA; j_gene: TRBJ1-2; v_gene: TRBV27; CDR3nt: TGTGCCAGCAGGACGGGCTATGGCTACACCTTC; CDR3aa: CASRTGYGYTF
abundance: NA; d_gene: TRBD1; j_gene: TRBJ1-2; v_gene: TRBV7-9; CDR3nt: TGTGCCAGCAGCTTAGCAAGGGACAGGCTCAGCTATGGCTACACCTTC; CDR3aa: CASSLARDRLSYGYTF
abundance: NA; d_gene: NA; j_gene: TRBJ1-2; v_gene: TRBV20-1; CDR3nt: TGCAGTTCCCTCCGAGTAGAATCCGCTAACTATGGCTACACCTTC; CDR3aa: CSSLRVESANYGYTF
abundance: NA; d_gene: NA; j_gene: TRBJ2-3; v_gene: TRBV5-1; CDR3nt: TGCGCCAGCAGTCCCTGGCCAACTAGCACAGATACGCAGTATTTT; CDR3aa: CASSPWPTSTDTQYF
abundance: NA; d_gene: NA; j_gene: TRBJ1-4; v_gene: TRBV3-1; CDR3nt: TGTGCCAGCAGCCACTCCTTGACAGCAACTAATGAAAAACTGTTTTTT; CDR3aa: CASSHSLTATNEKLFF
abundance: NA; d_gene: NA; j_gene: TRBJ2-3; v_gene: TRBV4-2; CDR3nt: TGTGCCAGCAGTGGGTATGGAGGCACAGATACGCAGTATTTT; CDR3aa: CASSGYGGTDTQYF
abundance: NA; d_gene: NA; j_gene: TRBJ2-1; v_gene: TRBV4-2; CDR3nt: TGTGCCAGCAGCCACGCATCTAGCGACAATGAGCAGTTCTTC; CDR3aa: CASSHASSDNEQFF
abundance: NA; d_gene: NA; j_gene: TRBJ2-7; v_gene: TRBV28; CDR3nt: TGTGCCAGCAGTCCAACTCCTTACGAGCAGTACTTC; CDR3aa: CASSPTPYEQYF
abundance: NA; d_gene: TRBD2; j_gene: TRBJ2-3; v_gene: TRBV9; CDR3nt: TGTGCCAGCAGCGAACCGGGACTAGTCTCCGGTACGCAGTATTTT; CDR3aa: CASSEPGLVSGTQYF
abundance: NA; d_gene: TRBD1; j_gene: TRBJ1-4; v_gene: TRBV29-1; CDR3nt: TGCAGCGTTGAAGTCCCAGGGGGAGCCGAAAAACTGTTTTTT; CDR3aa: CSVEVPGGAEKLFF
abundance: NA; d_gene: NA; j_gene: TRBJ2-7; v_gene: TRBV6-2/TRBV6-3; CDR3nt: TGTGCCAGCAGCGATCCTGGACAAGTCTACGAGCAGTACTTC; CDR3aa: CASSDPGQVYEQYF
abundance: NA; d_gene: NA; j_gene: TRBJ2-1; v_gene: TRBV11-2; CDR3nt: TGTGCCAGCACTCCCAGGGGGAGCGGGAGTAGTGGCAATGAGCAGTTCTTC; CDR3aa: CASTPRGSGSSGNEQFF
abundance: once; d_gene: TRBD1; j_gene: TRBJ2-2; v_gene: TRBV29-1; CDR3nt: TGCAGCGTTGAGGGACAGGGGACCGGGGAGCTGTTTTTT; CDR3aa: CSVEGQGTGELFF